Sequencing of this TCR beta chain was carried out in a study of vaccination effects on CD4 cells after COVID-19. Study-level information: Samples gathered post-vaccine arrived a median of 72 days past the second dose. Supplemented with 8.5 to 10 IU/ml IL-2 and approximately 10 ug/ml peptides, about 2 million PBMC per well were kept in culture. Study results and limitations: In convalescent patients, vaccine-induced clones largely differed from infection-induced clones. Among infection- and vaccine-induced clones, marked clonal contraction occurred late after vaccination.

Profiled with immunoSEQ multiplex PCR; TCRdb holds only in-frame clones, not every one. This table has some 40,000 clones, over 65% appearing once. Germline V gene data show CDR1 as SEHNR and CDR2 as FQNEAQ (reference sequence). Trimming removed 4 bases from V and 5 bases from J; junction bases left unmatched: 8. The CDR3 runs 16 residues. For this clone: Its specificity is unknown.

CD4+ T cell isolation took place after 10 days of culture. Sometime from March through December 2020, the person acquired a SARS-CoV-2 infection that PCR confirmed. Participants got two doses of BNT162b2 or mRNA-1273 vaccine. The clonotype comes from a human donor who had a prior SARS-CoV-2 infection. The rearrangement uses TRBV7-9 and TRBJ2-5, with 12 bases matching TRBD2. The material sequenced was CD4+ T cells from PBMCs cultured without peptide, taken after COVID-19 vaccination. CDR3 in amino acids: CASSWRRLAGDETQYF. In DNA, the CDR3 is TGTGCCAGCAGCTGGAGAAGACTAGCGGGAGATGAGACCCAGTACTTC. The variable domain in full, with the rest retrieved from reference TRBV7-9 and TRBJ2-5, is DTGVSQNPRHKITKRGQNVTFRCDPISEHNRLYWYRQTLGQGPEFLTYFQNEAQLEKSRLLSDRFSAERPKGSFSTLEIQRTEQGDSAMYLCASSWRRLAGDETQYFGPGTRLLVL.